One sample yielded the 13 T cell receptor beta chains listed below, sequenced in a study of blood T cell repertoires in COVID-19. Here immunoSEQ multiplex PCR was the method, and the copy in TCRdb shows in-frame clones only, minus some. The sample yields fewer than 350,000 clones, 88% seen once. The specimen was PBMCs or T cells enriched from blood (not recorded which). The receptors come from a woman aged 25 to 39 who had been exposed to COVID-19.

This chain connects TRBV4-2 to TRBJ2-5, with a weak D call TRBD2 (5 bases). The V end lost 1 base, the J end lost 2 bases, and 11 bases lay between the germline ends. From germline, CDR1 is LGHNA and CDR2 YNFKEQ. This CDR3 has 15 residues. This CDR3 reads CASSQGAREQETQYF. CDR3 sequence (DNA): TGTGCCAGCAGCCAAGGTGCACGGGAACAAGAGACCCAGTACTTC.

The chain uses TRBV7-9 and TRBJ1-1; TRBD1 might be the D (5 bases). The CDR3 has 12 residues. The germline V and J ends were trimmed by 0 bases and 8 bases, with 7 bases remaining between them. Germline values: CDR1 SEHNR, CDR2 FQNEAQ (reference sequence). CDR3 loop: CASSLARGEAFF. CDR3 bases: TGTGCCAGCAGCTTAGCGCGGGGGGAAGCTTTCTTT.

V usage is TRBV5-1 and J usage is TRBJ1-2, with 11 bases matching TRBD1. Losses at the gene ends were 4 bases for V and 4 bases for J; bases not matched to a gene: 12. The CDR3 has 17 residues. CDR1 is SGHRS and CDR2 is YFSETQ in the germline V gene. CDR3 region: CASSQDRGLRRGYGYTF. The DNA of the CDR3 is TGCGCCAGCAGCCAGGACAGGGGGCTGCGTCGGGGCTATGGCTACACCTTC.

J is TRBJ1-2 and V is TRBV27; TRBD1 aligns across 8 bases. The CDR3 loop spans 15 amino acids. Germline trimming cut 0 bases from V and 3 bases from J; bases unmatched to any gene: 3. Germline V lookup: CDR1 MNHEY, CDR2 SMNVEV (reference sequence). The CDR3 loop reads CASSLSPDRDYGYTF. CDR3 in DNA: TGTGCCAGCAGTTTATCCCCGGACAGGGACTATGGCTACACCTTC.

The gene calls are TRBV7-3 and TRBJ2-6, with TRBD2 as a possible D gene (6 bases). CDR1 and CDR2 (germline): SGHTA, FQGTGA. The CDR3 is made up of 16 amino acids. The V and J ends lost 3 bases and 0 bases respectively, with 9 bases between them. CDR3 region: CASSFSGPSGANVLTF. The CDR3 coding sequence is TGTGCCAGCAGCTTTAGCGGCCCCTCTGGGGCCAACGTCCTGACTTTC.

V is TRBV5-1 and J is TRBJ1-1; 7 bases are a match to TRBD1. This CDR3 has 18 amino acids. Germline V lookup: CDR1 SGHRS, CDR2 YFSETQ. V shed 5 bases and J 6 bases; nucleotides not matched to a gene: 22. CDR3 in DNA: TGCGCCAGCAGTAACCGAGTTCAATCCGGGACAGTTAAGTCTGAAGCTTTCTTT. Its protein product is CASSNRVQSGTVKSEAFF.

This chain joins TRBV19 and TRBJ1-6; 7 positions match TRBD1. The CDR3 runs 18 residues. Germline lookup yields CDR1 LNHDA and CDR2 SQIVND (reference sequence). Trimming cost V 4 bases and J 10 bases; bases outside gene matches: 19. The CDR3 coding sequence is TGTGCCAGTAGTACCGAAAATCCGACAGGGTTGATTTTGTCACCCCTCCACTTT. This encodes CASSTENPTGLILSPLHF.

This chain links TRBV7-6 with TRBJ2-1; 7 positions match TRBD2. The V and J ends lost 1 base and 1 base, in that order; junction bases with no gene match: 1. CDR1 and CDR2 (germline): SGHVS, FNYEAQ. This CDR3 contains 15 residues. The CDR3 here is CASSLERDSYNEQFF. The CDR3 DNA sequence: TGTGCCAGCAGCTTAGAGCGGGATTCCTACAATGAGCAGTTCTTC.

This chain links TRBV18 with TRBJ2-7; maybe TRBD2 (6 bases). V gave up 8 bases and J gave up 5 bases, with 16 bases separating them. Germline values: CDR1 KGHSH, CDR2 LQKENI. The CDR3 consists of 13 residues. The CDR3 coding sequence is TGTGCCAGCCAGGCCCGCGGGGACCACGAGCAGTACTTC. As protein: CASQARGDHEQYF.

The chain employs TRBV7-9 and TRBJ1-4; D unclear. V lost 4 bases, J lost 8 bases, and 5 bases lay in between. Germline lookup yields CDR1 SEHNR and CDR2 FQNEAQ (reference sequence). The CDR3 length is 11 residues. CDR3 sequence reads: CASSSEEKLFF. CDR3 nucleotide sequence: TGTGCCAGCAGCTCGGAGGAAAAACTGTTTTTT.

CDR3 in DNA: TGTGCCAGCAGCCCCTGGGGAACTAGCGGCACTGAGCAGTTCTTC. It codes for CASSPWGTSGTEQFF. The J gene is TRBJ2-1, the V gene TRBV14; the match to TRBD2 covers 8 bases. J was trimmed by 9 bases and V by 4 bases; bases with no gene match: 11. Germline V gene sequence: CDR1 SGHDN, CDR2 FVKESK. This CDR3 is built from 15 residues.

CDR3 bases: TGTGCCAGCAGCTTGGGTACCGGTACAGGGGACACTGAAGCTTTCTTT. Protein: CASSLGTGTGDTEAFF. The chain uses TRBV5-8 and TRBJ1-1, with 7 bases identical to TRBD1. CDR1 and CDR2 from the germline V gene are SGHTS and YDEGEE. The CDR3 contains 16 residues. The junction had 8 bases not matched to a gene; V was cut back by 0 bases and J by 3 bases.

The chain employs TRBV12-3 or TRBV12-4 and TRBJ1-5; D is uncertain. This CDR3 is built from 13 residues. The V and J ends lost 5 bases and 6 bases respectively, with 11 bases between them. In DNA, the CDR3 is TGTGCCAGCAGTCCCTCAAGAGCTCAGCCCCAGCATTTT. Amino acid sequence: CASSPSRAQPQHF.